These 27 T cell receptor beta chains share one sample of origin, sequenced in a study of blood T cell repertoires in COVID-19. Assay: immunoSEQ multiplex PCR; the TCRdb copy retains only in-frame clones and omits some. The repertoire holds some 260,000 clones, with 85% to 90% as singletons. Sequenced input: peripheral blood. These receptors were collected from a woman aged 40 to 50 who had recovered from COVID-19.

The rearrangement joins TRBV19 to TRBJ1-2; D ambiguous. Trimming pared 4 bases from V and 5 bases from J, leaving 5 bases between. Germline loops: CDR1 LNHDA, CDR2 SQIVND (reference sequence). The CDR3 sequence is 11 residues long. The chain's CDR3 is CASSTQYGYTF. As DNA, the CDR3 is TGTGCCAGTAGTACCCAATATGGCTACACCTTC.

A single count supports this clone. The V and J genes are TRBV19 and TRBJ2-6, with D perhaps TRBD2 (5 bases). This CDR3 spans 16 amino acids. Germline values: CDR1 LNHDA, CDR2 SQIVND (reference sequence). V lost 3 bases to trimming and J lost 3 bases, with 12 bases between them. The CDR3 here is CASSIGNLRGANVLTF. Here the CDR3 DNA reads TGTGCCAGTAGTATCGGGAACTTACGTGGGGCCAACGTCCTGACTTTC.

This sequence joins TRBV9 and TRBJ2-7, with 7 bases that match TRBD1. Trimming took 3 bases from V and 7 from J; bases not matched to a gene: 13. CDR1 and CDR2 (germline): SGDLS, YYNGEE. The CDR3 has 15 residues. The CDR3 sequence is CASSATIGGPLEQYF. CDR3 nucleotides: TGTGCCAGCAGCGCCACTATAGGGGGCCCCCTTGAGCAGTACTTC.

The J gene is TRBJ1-2, the V gene TRBV2; D may be TRBD1 (6 bases). Germline lookup yields CDR1 SNHLY and CDR2 FYNNEI. The CDR3 runs to 12 residues. V was cut by 5 bases and J by 6 bases, with 10 bases left in between. The CDR3: CASSTPGDGYTF. The CDR3, as DNA: TGTGCCAGCAGTACCCCAGGGGATGGCTACACCTTC.

The genes are TRBV6-5 and TRBJ1-4, with 9 bases identical to TRBD1. With V trimmed by 6 bases and J by 7 bases, 9 bases remained unmatched. In germline, CDR1 is MNHEY, CDR2 SVGAGI. CDR3 length: 15 residues. CDR3 nucleotide sequence: TGTGCCAGCAGACCACAGGGGGCCGGTTCTGAAAAACTGTTTTTT. Protein product: CASRPQGAGSEKLFF.

The V and J genes are TRBV12-3 or TRBV12-4 and TRBJ2-3; 7 bases map to TRBD2. The CDR3 runs 12 residues. V lost 5 bases, J lost 8 bases, and 4 bases stayed unmatched. This CDR3 is CASSPSSGTQYF. CDR3 nucleotides: TGTGCCAGCAGTCCCTCTAGCGGTACGCAGTATTTT.

The genes are TRBV6-5 and TRBJ1-4; the D is unclear. The CDR3 loop spans 16 amino acids. Trimming stripped 0 bases from V and 2 bases from J, with 10 bases between. Germline V gives CDR1 MNHEY, CDR2 SVGAGI. CDR3 sequence: CASSYSVQITNEKLFF. Written as DNA, the CDR3 is TGTGCCAGCAGTTACTCGGTGCAGATCACTAATGAAAAACTGTTTTTT.

The chain uses TRBV30 and TRBJ1-2; D call uncertain. The V gene lost 2 bases and the J gene lost 3 bases, with 10 bases spanning the gap. The CDR3 runs 13 residues. Germline values: CDR1 GTSNPN, CDR2 SVGIG (reference sequence). CDR3 region: CAWSRGVDYGYTF. CDR3 coding DNA: TGTGCCTGGAGTCGCGGGGTTGACTATGGCTACACCTTC.

V usage is TRBV24-1 and J usage is TRBJ2-1; a weak D match, TRBD2 (5 bases). V dropped 3 bases and J dropped 2 bases, with 13 bases sitting between them. CDR1 and CDR2 from the germline V gene are KGHDR and SFDVKD. This CDR3 is built from 16 residues. The CDR3 region has the DNA TGTGCCACCAGTGATCCCCAGGACTCTCCCTACAATGAGCAGTTCTTC. Protein product: CATSDPQDSPYNEQFF.

The chain carries TRBV4-3 and TRBJ2-3; TRBD2 matches at 7 bases. J was trimmed by 4 bases and V by 4 bases; bases with no gene match: 5. CDR1 LGHNA and CDR2 YSLEER come from the germline V gene. The CDR3 sequence is 14 residues long. CDR3 in amino acids: CASSPSGLPDTQYF. As DNA, the CDR3 is TGCGCCAGCAGCCCCTCGGGACTACCAGATACGCAGTATTTT.

This rearrangement joins TRBV4-3 to TRBJ2-2, with D uncertain. The CDR3 loop spans 14 amino acids. Trimming took off 0 bases at V and 4 bases at J, with 6 bases between the two ends. CDR1 and CDR2 (germline): LGHNA, YSLEER. The CDR3 DNA is TGCGCCAGCAGCCAAGAGGCCCCCACCGGGGAGCTGTTTTTT. Translation gives CASSQEAPTGELFF.

The chain uses TRBV5-1 and TRBJ1-1; 9 nucleotides agree with TRBD1. In germline, CDR1 is SGHRS, CDR2 YFSETQ. V dropped 0 bases and J dropped 6; count of bases not matched to a gene: 3. This CDR3 region has 14 residues. CDR3 residues: CASSLDRGRAEAFF. DNA of the CDR3: TGCGCCAGCAGCTTGGACAGGGGGCGGGCTGAAGCTTTCTTT.

A note on this clone: Other nucleotide sequences from this sample produce the same CDR3. The chain employs TRBV10-3 and TRBJ2-1; 8 positions match TRBD2. The V segment lost 6 bases and the J segment 7 bases; nucleotides outside the gene matches: 2. Germline values: CDR1 ENHRY, CDR2 SYGVKD. There are 12 residues in the CDR3. CDR3 bases: TGTGCCATCAGGCCGGGGGGGAATGAGCAGTTCTTC. This translates into CAIRPGGNEQFF.

V and J are TRBV7-8 and TRBJ2-5; the match to TRBD2 covers 14 bases. The germline V gene has CDR1 SGHVS and CDR2 FQNEAQ. The CDR3 spans 18 residues. The ends lost 3 bases at V and 4 bases at J; junction bases unmatched: 10. The CDR3 spells CASSFDGTSGSSGETQYF. In DNA form, the CDR3 reads TGTGCCAGCAGCTTCGACGGGACTAGCGGGAGTTCAGGAGAGACCCAGTACTTC. The complete variable domain, with remaining parts taken from reference TRBV7-8 and TRBJ2-5, reads GAGVSQSPRYKVAKRGQDVALRCDPISGHVSLFWYQQALGQGPEFLTYFQNEAQLDKSGLPSDRFFAERPEGSVSTLKIQRTQQEDSAVYLCASSFDGTSGSSGETQYFGPGTRLLVL.

The J gene is TRBJ2-1, the V gene TRBV18, with a possible D match to TRBD1 (6 bases). Trimming took off 6 bases at V and 6 bases at J, with 6 bases between the two ends. The CDR3 extends over 11 amino acids. Germline values: CDR1 KGHSH, CDR2 LQKENI. CDR3 residues: CASSTGNEQFF. For the CDR3, the DNA is TGTGCCAGCTCGACAGGCAATGAGCAGTTCTTC. The whole variable domain, remainder taken from reference TRBV18 and TRBJ2-1, is NAGVMQNPRHLVRRRGQEARLRCSPMKGHSHVYWYRQLPEEGLKFMVYLQKENIIDESGMPKERFSAEFPKEGPSILRIQQVVRGDSAAYFCASSTGNEQFFGPGTRLTVL.

The J gene is TRBJ1-1, the V gene TRBV28, with 11 bases identical to TRBD1. Germline V gene sequence: CDR1 MDHEN, CDR2 SYDVKM. V lost 5 bases, J lost 4 bases, and 6 bases stayed unmatched. This CDR3 has 15 amino acids. CDR3 in amino acids: CASSGPGQGGTEAFF. CDR3 nucleotides: TGTGCCAGCAGTGGCCCGGGACAGGGGGGCACTGAAGCTTTCTTT.

The chain couples TRBV9 to TRBJ2-3; weak D call: TRBD2 (5 bases). V lost 3 bases and J lost 5, with 16 bases in between. CDR3 length: 15 amino acids. The germline V gene has CDR1 SGDLS and CDR2 YYNGEE. CDR3 sequence: CASSGGIPRGDTQYF. CDR3 nucleotides: TGTGCCAGCAGCGGGGGAATCCCCCGGGGAGATACGCAGTATTTT.

The chain recombines TRBV7-9 with TRBJ1-4; 8 nucleotides agree with TRBD1. The CDR3 length is 15 residues. V lost 5 bases to trimming and J lost 8 bases; unmatched junction nucleotides: 10. CDR1 is SEHNR, CDR2 FQNEAQ, per germline (reference sequence). DNA for the CDR3: TGTGCCAGCAGCACCCGACAGGGGTTAGGGGAAAAACTGTTTTTT. This gives the protein CASSTRQGLGEKLFF.

CDR3 in DNA: TGTGCCAGCAGGGGAAAGACAGGGGGCTTCAGGGAGACCCAGTACTTC. Its protein product is CASRGKTGGFRETQYF. The chain recombines TRBV27 with TRBJ2-5; 10 bases align to TRBD1. Germline V CDR1 and CDR2: MNHEY, SMNVEV (reference sequence). With 6 bases clipped from V and 5 bases from J, the junction kept 12 bases outside the gene matches. This CDR3 region has 16 residues.

The gene calls are TRBV24-1 and TRBJ1-5, with D maybe TRBD1 (5 bases). The CDR3 is 18 residues long. The V end was cut by 3 bases, the J end by 2 bases, with 19 bases between. CDR1 is KGHDR, CDR2 SFDVKD, per germline. CDR3 sequence (DNA): TGTGCCACCAGTGATCCCCCGGAGGGCCAGGGTGGCAATCAGCCCCAGCATTTT. It specifies CATSDPPEGQGGNQPQHF.

The chain joins TRBV4-3 to TRBJ2-5, with D maybe TRBD1 (6 bases). Trimming took 4 bases from V and 2 from J, leaving 8 bases between them. Germline V gene data show CDR1 as LGHNA and CDR2 as YSLEER. This CDR3 is built from 13 residues. CDR3 DNA: TGCGCCAGCAGCCGAGACAGGCAAGAGACCCAGTACTTC. Protein sequence: CASSRDRQETQYF.

The rearrangement uses TRBV30 and TRBJ1-6; 11 bases are shared with TRBD1. CDR3 size: 14 residues. Germline values: CDR1 GTSNPN, CDR2 SVGIG (reference sequence). J was trimmed by 6 bases and V by 3 bases; bases with no gene match: 1. CDR3 residues: CAWRGQGGNSPLHF. CDR3 nucleotides: TGTGCCTGGAGGGGACAGGGGGGTAATTCACCCCTCCACTTT.

The chain employs TRBV19 and TRBJ1-3, with a weak D call TRBD1 (5 bases). The V gene's germline CDR1 is LNHDA and CDR2 SQIVND (reference sequence). This CDR3 spans 15 amino acids. Trimming took 1 base from V and 1 from J, leaving 8 bases between them. The CDR3 bases are TGTGCCAGTAGTATAGGGGGGACTTCTGGAAACACCATATATTTT. Protein sequence: CASSIGGTSGNTIYF.

V usage is TRBV5-1 and J usage is TRBJ2-2; TRBD2 agrees at 10 bases. With 2 bases clipped from V and 5 bases from J, the junction kept 3 bases outside the gene matches. The CDR3 is 15 residues long. Germline V CDR1 and CDR2: SGHRS, YFSETQ. The CDR3 sequence: CASSFLAGATGELFF. The CDR3, as DNA: TGCGCCAGCAGCTTCCTAGCGGGAGCAACCGGGGAGCTGTTTTTT.

The V gene is TRBV19, the J gene TRBJ1-5; D is perhaps TRBD1 (5 bases). CDR1 LNHDA and CDR2 SQIVND come from the germline V gene (reference sequence). V was cut by 7 bases and J by 7 bases, with 17 bases left in between. The CDR3 has 14 amino acids. CDR3 sequence: CASTPGGVRQPQHF. The CDR3 coding sequence is TGTGCCAGTACCCCTGGGGGGGTGCGCCAGCCCCAGCATTTT. Looking up the rest from reference TRBV19 and TRBJ1-5 gives the full variable domain: DGGITQSPKYLFRKEGQNVTLSCEQNLNHDAMYWYRQDPGQGLRLIYYSQIVNDFQKGDIAEGYSVSREKKESFPLTVTSAQKNPTAFYLCASTPGGVRQPQHFGDGTRLSIL.

V usage is TRBV7-2 and J usage is TRBJ1-5, with TRBD1 matching 8 bases. Germline trimming cut 5 bases from V and 7 bases from J; bases unmatched to any gene: 10. CDR1 is SGHTA and CDR2 is FQGNSA in the germline V gene. This CDR3 has 15 residues. The CDR3 nucleotides are TGTGCCAGCAGCCCGGGACAGGTGGGGGGGCAGCCCCAGCATTTT. Translation gives CASSPGQVGGQPQHF.

This clone was seen only once. The V call is TRBV19, the J call TRBJ2-4, with TRBD2 as a possible D gene (5 bases). Trimming shortened V by 1 base and J by 7 bases, and 20 bases separated the two germline ends. This CDR3 is built from 17 residues. The V gene's germline CDR1 is LNHDA and CDR2 SQIVND (reference sequence). Here the CDR3 DNA reads TGTGCCAGTAGTATAGGTCCGGAGGTGGGCCCTAAGAACATTCAGTACTTC. This sequence encodes CASSIGPEVGPKNIQYF.